Listed below are T cell receptor beta chains from one sample, sequenced in a study of human T cells and chemical hapten exposure. TCRdb redid the calling of the RACE reads with MiXCR, one entry per CDR3 protein. Of under 450,000 distinct CDR3 sequences listed, just under 6.5% were seen once; the top ten hold over 5.5%. The sample in question was whole blood, obtained in connection with sensitization to the hapten diphenylcyclopropenone (DPC). All receptors derive from a woman under 30 with alopecia areata. Some clones in this sample may be carry-over from other donors' samples. Each CDR3 is given with its conserved first and last residue. Fields, in order: J gene, clone size, D gene, V gene, CDR3 DNA, CDR3 protein. D genes are given only for firm matches. Clone size, where shown, is once, few, many, or a class for clones that have expanded.

>TRBJ1-6|many|.|TRBV6-2/TRBV6-3
TGTGCCAGCAGTTACTCGATAGCAGGGAATTCGGACTCACCCCTCCACTTT
CASSYSIAGNSDSPLHF
>TRBJ2-7|few|TRBD1|TRBV4-3
TGCGCCAGCAGCCGATCGACAGGGGTTCGGTACGAGCAGTACTTC
CASSRSTGVRYEQYF
>TRBJ2-3|few|.|TRBV20-1
TGCAGTGCGGAGCAGGGGCTGGGGGCAGATACGCAGTATTTT
CSAEQGLGADTQYF
>TRBJ1-1|few|.|TRBV5-1
TGCGCCAGCACGTTGGGACACCAGAACACTGAAGCTTTCTTT
CASTLGHQNTEAFF
>TRBJ2-7|few|TRBD1|TRBV28
TGTGCCAGCACCCCTGACAGGGGACGGGTCTACGAGCAGTACTTC
CASTPDRGRVYEQYF
>TRBJ1-1|many|.|TRBV7-2
TGTGCCAGCAGCCGGGCCCTGAACACTGGAGCTTTCTTT
CASSRALNTGAFF
>TRBJ2-3|many|.|TRBV7-9
TGTGCCAGCAGCTTGTGGAGGCTAGCGAGCACAGATACGCAGTATTTT
CASSLWRLASTDTQYF
>TRBJ1-3|many|.|TRBV10-3
TGTGCCATCAGTGCCCCCTCCGATGGAGGAAACACCATATATTTT
CAISAPSDGGNTIYF
>TRBJ2-5|.|.|TRBV15
TGTGCCACCAGCAGAGATTTAAGCGGGGAGACCCAGTACTTC
CATSRDLSGETQYF
>TRBJ1-1|.|.|TRBV6-2/TRBV6-3
TGTGCCAGCAGTCTGTGGAGGGGGAACACTGAAGCTTTCTTT
CASSLWRGNTEAFF
>TRBJ1-1|many|.|TRBV7-9
TGTGCCACCTCCAATCTGAGGGCAAAGGCCCATACTGAAGCTTTCTTT
CATSNLRAKAHTEAFF
>TRBJ1-1|few|.|TRBV2
TGTGCCAGCAGTGAAGTACCCGTGAACACTGAAGCTTTCTTT
CASSEVPVNTEAFF
>TRBJ1-2|.|.|TRBV5-1
TGCGCCAGCAGCTCCGTACGGGGGAGTCGTAACTATGGCTACACCTTC
CASSSVRGSRNYGYTF
>TRBJ1-2|many|.|TRBV7-8
TGTGCCAGCAGCTTAGGGCAGGGGACACAAGGCTATGGCTACACCTTC
CASSLGQGTQGYGYTF
>TRBJ1-4|few|TRBD1|TRBV7-8
TGTGCCAGCAGCTTGGGAACAGGGGGCCTGAGCAACGAAAAACTGTTTTTT
CASSLGTGGLSNEKLFF
>TRBJ1-5|many|TRBD1|TRBV28
TGTGCCAGCAGTCAGGACAGGGCGGCCCAGCCCCAGCATTTT
CASSQDRAAQPQHF
>TRBJ1-5|many|TRBD1|TRBV3-1
TGTGCCAGCAGCATGGGGACAGGCCATCAGCCCCAGCATTTT
CASSMGTGHQPQHF
>TRBJ2-5|.|.|TRBV12-3/TRBV12-4
TGTGCCAGCAGTATCGGACAGACAGAGACCCAGTACTTC
CASSIGQTETQYF
>TRBJ2-7|few|TRBD1|TRBV6-5
TGTGCCAGCAGAATTGGACAGGGAGTTGTCTACGAGCAGTACTTC
CASRIGQGVVYEQYF
>TRBJ2-3|.|.|TRBV4-2
TGTGCCAGCAGCCGCGACAGAGACACAGATACGCAGTATTTT
CASSRDRDTDTQYF
>TRBJ1-2|few|TRBD1|TRBV7-2
TGTGCCAGCAGCGGACAGGGAGATGGGGGCTACACCTTC
CASSGQGDGGYTF
>TRBJ1-1|few|.|TRBV9
TGTGCCAGCAGCGGAGCAGGGGTTACTGAAGCTTTCTTT
CASSGAGVTEAFF
>TRBJ2-3|few|.|TRBV14
TGTGCCAGCAGCCAAGTCAGTGGCACAGATACGCAGTATTTT
CASSQVSGTDTQYF
>TRBJ1-1|.|TRBD1|TRBV7-3
TGTGCCAGCAGCTTAGCCGGGACAGGGCCGAACACTGAAGCTTTCTTT
CASSLAGTGPNTEAFF
>TRBJ1-1|once|.|TRBV20-1
TGCAGTGCTTCATACAGAGAGAACACTGAAGCTTTCTTT
CSASYRENTEAFF
>TRBJ2-1|many|TRBD1|TRBV5-1
TGCGCCAGCAGCTTTACAGGGGATGATGAGCAGTTCTTC
CASSFTGDDEQFF
>TRBJ2-7|.|.|TRBV20-1
TGCAGTGCTAGAATATCCGGGCGGACAAACTACGAGCAGAACTTC
CSARISGRTNYEQNF
>TRBJ1-5|.|.|TRBV15
TGTGCCACCAGACGACAGCTAGATCAGCCCCAGCATTTT
CATRRQLDQPQHF
>TRBJ2-5|many|TRBD1|TRBV7-9
TGTGCCAGCAGCCCCCCGGAACAGGGGGAAGGGGAGACCCAGTACTTC
CASSPPEQGEGETQYF
>TRBJ1-5|many|.|TRBV10-3
TGTGCCATCAGTGCCGGGGGCACTGCGGAGCGGCCCCAGCATTTT
CAISAGGTAERPQHF
>TRBJ2-2|many|.|TRBV6-5
TGTGCCAGCAGTCGTTCCGGGGAGCTGTTTTTT
CASSRSGELFF
>TRBJ2-2|many|.|TRBV6-2/TRBV6-3
TGTGCCAGCAGTTACACTCGGGGGAACCCGAACACCGGGGAGCTGTTTTTT
CASSYTRGNPNTGELFF
>TRBJ2-2|.|.|TRBV7-9
TGTGCCAGCAGCTTAGAGGTTGGATACCTCGTTACGTTTTTT
CASSLEVGYLVTFF
>TRBJ1-2|few|.|TRBV4-3
TGCGCCAGCAGCCAAGTTGTCGGCCCACCGTATGGCTACACCTTC
CASSQVVGPPYGYTF
>TRBJ1-2|.|.|TRBV27
TGTGCCAGCAGTCACTTGGACAGACAGACCTATGGCTACACCTTC
CASSHLDRQTYGYTF
>TRBJ1-1|many|TRBD1|TRBV27
TGTGCCAGCAGTGCCTACAGGGGGCGCACTGAAGCTTTCTTT
CASSAYRGRTEAFF
>TRBJ2-3|.|TRBD1|TRBV7-9
TGTGCCAGCAGAAAGACAGGGGCCAACACAGATACGCAGTATTTT
CASRKTGANTDTQYF
>TRBJ1-2|many|.|TRBV5-1
TGCGCCAGCAGCTATGACATAGAAATATTTAGCTATGGCTACACCTTC
CASSYDIEIFSYGYTF
>TRBJ2-3|few|.|TRBV12-3/TRBV12-4
TGTGCCAGCACCGACCTAACTCGGGCCAGTAGCACAGATACGCAGTATTTT
CASTDLTRASSTDTQYF
>TRBJ2-7|.|.|TRBV7-2
TGTGCCAGCAGCAGTTTCCCTAGTTCCTACGAGCAGTACTTC
CASSSFPSSYEQYF
>TRBJ1-3|many|.|TRBV7-9
TGTGCCAGCAGCTTAGGGACAGACTCTGGAAACACCATATATTTT
CASSLGTDSGNTIYF
>TRBJ2-2|.|TRBD1|TRBV4-3
TGCGCCAGCAGCCAACTCTTGGACAGGGCGGGCACCGGGGAGCTGTTTTTT
CASSQLLDRAGTGELFF
>TRBJ1-2|many|.|TRBV18
TGTGCCAGCTCACCAATCCAGGGGACTAACTATGGCTACACCTTC
CASSPIQGTNYGYTF
>TRBJ2-1|few|TRBD1|TRBV5-4
TGTGCCAGCAGCACCGGACAGGGCCTCCGTGAGCAGTTCTTC
CASSTGQGLREQFF
>TRBJ2-3|few|TRBD1|TRBV29-1
TGCAGCGTTGCAAAGAGACAGGGAATAGATACGCAGTATTTT
CSVAKRQGIDTQYF
>TRBJ2-5|few|TRBD2|TRBV29-1
TGCAGCGTTGGGATGGCTAGCGGGGGAGAGACCCAGTACTTC
CSVGMASGGETQYF
>TRBJ1-5|.|.|TRBV28
TGTGCCAGCAGGATCCGGACAGAGAATCAGCCCCAGCATTTT
CASRIRTENQPQHF
>TRBJ1-2|.|.|TRBV28
TGTGCCAGCACAGGTGTCTATGGCTACACCTTC
CASTGVYGYTF
>TRBJ2-3|.|TRBD1|TRBV5-4
TGTGCCAGCAGCAAGACAGGGGGCTTTCGAGATACGCAGTATTTT
CASSKTGGFRDTQYF